Listed here are 32 T cell receptor beta chains from one sample, sequenced in a study of shared clonotypes between healthy human individuals. TCRdb's table, derived via immunoSEQ multiplex PCR, lists solely in-frame clones and lacks some. Of 400,000 to 500,000 clones in the sample, 79% are singletons; the top ten hold 10% to 15%. Sequencing used PBMCs. Receptors were obtained from a woman in her 40s in good health. Some clones in this sample may be carry-over from other donors' samples.

This clone was counted only a few times. CDR3 bases: TGCAGCGTTTTGAGGGATGACTATGGCTACACCTTC. Translating it yields CSVLRDDYGYTF. This rearrangement joins TRBV29-1 to TRBJ1-2; D not resolved. The CDR3 totals 12 residues. Germline V gene data show CDR1 as SQVTM and CDR2 as ANQGSEA. Trimming stripped 5 bases from V and 3 bases from J, with 10 bases between.

In this sample, this clone turned up a few times. V is TRBV2 and J is TRBJ1-2; 7 bases fit TRBD1. The CDR3 runs to 12 residues. The J segment lost 3 bases and the V segment lost 6 bases, leaving 1 base of the junction unmatched. From germline, CDR1 is SNHLY and CDR2 FYNNEI. CDR3 amino acids: CASRQGHYGYTF. CDR3 sequence (DNA): TGTGCCAGCAGACAGGGGCACTATGGCTACACCTTC.

The chain employs TRBV9 and TRBJ2-1; 9 bases are shared with TRBD1. Germline V gene lookup returns CDR1 SGDLS and CDR2 YYNGEE. V was pared by 0 bases and J by 8 bases, with 9 bases of the junction left unmatched. This CDR3 region has 16 residues. Here the CDR3 DNA reads TGTGCCAGCAGCGTAGATTCGGGACAGGGTTATGATGAGCAGTTCTTC. This sequence encodes CASSVDSGQGYDEQFF.

The chain carries TRBV2 and TRBJ2-2; D is possibly TRBD2 (6 bases). V shed 7 bases and J shed 7 bases, with 16 bases lying between them. In germline, CDR1 is SNHLY, CDR2 FYNNEI. The CDR3 extends over 14 amino acids. The chain's CDR3 is CASNKGGVGGELFF. The CDR3 nucleotides are TGTGCCAGCAATAAAGGAGGGGTTGGCGGGGAGCTGTTTTTT.

The chain recombines TRBV2 with TRBJ1-3; maybe TRBD1 (5 bases). The V gene lost 8 bases and the J gene lost 2 bases, with 10 bases spanning the gap. CDR1 is SNHLY and CDR2 is FYNNEI in the germline V gene. This CDR3 is built from 13 residues. CDR3 region: CASGTGTGNTIYF. Here the CDR3 DNA reads TGTGCCAGCGGCACAGGCACTGGAAACACCATATATTTT.

The rearrangement joins TRBV30 to TRBJ2-7, with 7 bases fitting TRBD1. This CDR3 region has 13 residues. With V trimmed by 3 bases and J by 5 bases, 7 bases remained unmatched. The V gene's germline CDR1 is GTSNPN and CDR2 SVGIG (reference sequence). The CDR3 DNA sequence: TGTGCCTGGAGGGTACAGGGGTTGAACGAGCAGTACTTC. Its translation is CAWRVQGLNEQYF.

The J gene is TRBJ2-5, the V gene TRBV2; 7 bases are shared with TRBD1. Gene TRBJ2-7 matches the end of the DNA better, so the J call may be wrong. This CDR3 has 18 amino acids. Per the germline V gene, CDR1 is SNHLY and CDR2 is FYNNEI. CDR3 sequence reads: CASSAQGISLHRSYEQYF. The CDR3 DNA reads as TGTGCCAGCAGCGCACAGGGGATCAGTTTGCACCGCTCCTACGAGCAGTACTTC.

The genes are TRBV30 and TRBJ1-2; D remains unclear. V was trimmed by 3 bases and J by 0 bases, leaving 8 bases between them. Germline CDR1 GTSNPN, CDR2 SVGIG (reference sequence). The CDR3 has 13 residues. In DNA form, the CDR3 reads TGTGCCTGGAGGGGAAGAGCTAACTATGGCTACACCTTC. This translates into CAWRGRANYGYTF. The full variable domain, completed using reference TRBV30 and TRBJ1-2, is SQTIHQWPATLVQPVGSPLSLECTVEGTSNPNLYWYRQAAGRGLQLLFYSVGIGQISSEVPQNLSASRPQDRQFILSSKKLLLSDSGFYLCAWRGRANYGYTFGSGTRLTVV.

CDR3 nucleotides: TGTGCCAGCAGTGACGGCGCGGGAGGGCAAGATACGCAGTATTTT. Translation: CASSDGAGGQDTQYF. The chain couples TRBV6-4 to TRBJ2-3; 9 bases align to TRBD2. The CDR3 totals 15 residues. The V gene's germline CDR1 is MRHNA and CDR2 SNTAGT. The junction had 5 bases not matched to a gene; V was cut back by 2 bases and J by 5 bases.

The V and J genes are TRBV7-9 and TRBJ2-6, with D maybe TRBD1 (6 bases). With 5 bases removed from V and 0 bases from J, the gap between germline ends came to 14 bases. CDR1 and CDR2 from the germline V gene are SEHNR and FQNEAQ (reference sequence). CDR3 length: 17 residues. CDR3 sequence reads: CASSRGLDSSGANVLTF. CDR3 sequence (DNA): TGTGCCAGCAGCCGCGGACTGGACAGCTCTGGGGCCAACGTCCTGACTTTC.

About this clone: Different DNA sequences within this sample yield the same CDR3. The chain is built from TRBV5-4 and TRBJ2-7; D possibly corresponds to TRBD2 (5 bases). The CDR3 is made up of 14 amino acids. With 0 bases removed from V and 0 bases from J, the gap between germline ends came to 7 bases. Germline lookup yields CDR1 SGHNT and CDR2 YYREEE (reference sequence). CDR3 residues: CASSLGAGSYEQYF. Here the CDR3 DNA reads TGTGCCAGCAGCTTGGGGGCGGGCTCCTACGAGCAGTACTTC. The full variable domain, in which reference TRBV5-4 and TRBJ2-7 provide the parts outside the CDR3, is ETGVTQSPTHLIKTRGQQVTLRCSSQSGHNTVSWYQQALGQGPQFIFQYYREEENGRGNFPPRFSGLQFPNYSSELNVNALELDDSALYLCASSLGAGSYEQYFGPGTRLTVT.

V and J are TRBV28 and TRBJ1-5, with a weak D call TRBD1 (5 bases). Germline CDR1 is MDHEN and CDR2 is SYDVKM. Trimming shortened V by 5 bases and J by 0 bases, and 14 bases separated the two germline ends. The length of the CDR3 is 16 residues. The CDR3 loop reads CASSPRDGLSNQPQHF. CDR3 DNA sequence: TGTGCCAGCAGTCCGAGGGACGGGCTTAGCAATCAGCCCCAGCATTTT.

This chain uses TRBV19 with TRBJ2-7; 7 positions match TRBD1. With 5 bases clipped from V and 4 bases from J, the junction kept 8 bases outside the gene matches. The V gene's germline CDR1 is LNHDA and CDR2 SQIVND (reference sequence). CDR3 length: 14 residues. The CDR3, as DNA: TGTGCCAGTAGTTTTAGGGCAGGGGGTTACGAGCAGTACTTC. This encodes CASSFRAGGYEQYF.

This clone has only a few counts. The chain employs TRBV11-2 and TRBJ2-5, with D perhaps matching TRBD1 (6 bases). The last part of the DNA fits TRBJ2-7 better; the J call may be wrong. CDR1 and CDR2 from the germline V gene are SGHAT and FQNNGV. The CDR3 runs to 15 residues. DNA for the CDR3: TGTGCCAGCAGCCGAACAGGGCTTCCAGTGAACGAGCAGTACTTC. Encoded protein: CASSRTGLPVNEQYF.

Details on this clone: This may arise from a read error, as a much more abundant clone is one base away. Other nucleotide sequences in the sample specify the same CDR3. The chain carries TRBV29-1 and TRBJ1-1; no clear D. This CDR3 is built from 15 residues. From germline, CDR1 is SQVTM and CDR2 ANQGSEA. Trimming took off 3 bases at V and 8 bases at J, with 22 bases between the two ends. The CDR3 DNA reads as TGCAGCGTTGATAAAGAAGGGATTGGGATCACCGAAGCTTTCTTT. This encodes CSVDKEGIGITEAFF.

The chain has TRBV5-1 and TRBJ2-5, with D possibly being TRBD2 (5 bases). CDR1 is SGHRS, CDR2 YFSETQ, per germline. The CDR3 totals 14 residues. The V gene lost 6 bases and the J gene lost 2 bases, with 14 bases spanning the gap. The CDR3 spells CASTPQGLQETQYF. CDR3 DNA sequence: TGCGCCAGCACCCCCCAAGGACTTCAAGAGACCCAGTACTTC. The full variable domain, rest sourced from reference TRBV5-1 and TRBJ2-5, is KAGVTQTPRYLIKTRGQQVTLSCSPISGHRSVSWYQQTPGQGLQFLFEYFSETQRNKGNFPGRFSGRQFSNSRSEMNVSTLELGDSALYLCASTPQGLQETQYFGPGTRLLVL.

This clone showed up many times. This rearrangement joins TRBV14 to TRBJ2-2; 10 bases agree with TRBD1. CDR1 SGHDN and CDR2 FVKESK come from the germline V gene. J gave up 4 bases and V 1 base, and 9 bases lay outside the gene matches. The CDR3 runs to 18 residues. The CDR3 DNA follows: TGTGCCAGCAGCCAAGTCACAGGGACAGGGGCTTTCACCGGGGAGCTGTTTTTT. It yields the protein CASSQVTGTGAFTGELFF. Filled out from reference TRBV14 and TRBJ2-2, the complete variable domain reads EAGVTQFPSHSVIEKGQTVTLRCDPISGHDNLYWYRRVMGKEIKFLLHFVKESKQDESGMPNNRFLAERTGGTYSTLKVQPAELEDSGVYFCASSQVTGTGAFTGELFFGEGSRLTVL.

The CDR3 protein is CASSLDFSPNEQYF. The CDR3 coding sequence is TGTGCCAGCAGCTTAGATTTTAGCCCCAACGAGCAGTACTTC. This chain uses TRBV7-6 with TRBJ2-7; D remains ambiguous. There are 14 residues in the CDR3. CDR1 is SGHVS and CDR2 is FNYEAQ in the germline V gene. The V end was cut by 1 base, the J end by 5 bases, with 12 bases between.

V and J are TRBV11-2 and TRBJ2-7, with D perhaps being TRBD1 or TRBD2 (6 bases each). This CDR3 comprises 17 residues. The ends were cut back, 5 bases at V and 1 base at J, with 21 bases in the middle. Germline V gene lookup returns CDR1 SGHAT and CDR2 FQNNGV. The CDR3 here is CASSLFRGDTESYEQYF. CDR3 DNA sequence: TGTGCCAGCAGCCTGTTTAGGGGGGACACCGAGTCCTACGAGCAGTACTTC.

The chain carries TRBV6-1 and TRBJ1-2; D remains ambiguous. CDR1 and CDR2 from the germline V gene are MNHNS and SASEGT. V dropped 6 bases and J dropped 13 bases, with 21 bases sitting between them. The CDR3 totals 13 residues. The CDR3 bases are TGTGCCAGCAGCGAGACGTTTGAAGGGTCGTCCACCTTC. This gives the protein CASSETFEGSSTF.

This clone was counted a few times. The identical CDR3 is also encoded by other nucleotide sequences in the sample. The chain recombines TRBV5-1 with TRBJ2-5; D unresolved. There are 12 residues in the CDR3. The V gene's germline CDR1 is SGHRS and CDR2 YFSETQ. V gave up 3 bases and J gave up 5 bases, with 8 bases separating them. The CDR3, as DNA: TGCGCCAGCAGCTACGCCGACGAGACCCAGTACTTC. It translates to CASSYADETQYF. The full variable domain, rest sourced from reference TRBV5-1 and TRBJ2-5, is KAGVTQTPRYLIKTRGQQVTLSCSPISGHRSVSWYQQTPGQGLQFLFEYFSETQRNKGNFPGRFSGRQFSNSRSEMNVSTLELGDSALYLCASSYADETQYFGPGTRLLVL.

The chain combines TRBV6-6 with TRBJ2-2, with 7 bases that match TRBD1. The ends lost 2 bases at V and 7 bases at J; junction bases unmatched: 7. Looked up from germline, CDR1 is MNHNY and CDR2 is SVGAGI (reference sequence). The length of the CDR3 is 15 residues. The CDR3 protein is CASSYGQGVDGELFF. Written as DNA, the CDR3 is TGTGCCAGCAGTTACGGGCAGGGGGTTGACGGGGAGCTGTTTTTT.

This rearrangement joins TRBV18 to TRBJ1-5; 7 bases are shared with TRBD1. The CDR3 runs to 13 residues. Unmatched junction bases numbered 5, after V lost 8 bases and J lost 4 bases. Per the germline V gene, CDR1 is KGHSH and CDR2 is LQKENI. In DNA form, the CDR3 reads TGTGCCAGCCAGGGACAGCAGAATCAGCCCCAGCATTTT. It specifies CASQGQQNQPQHF.

The chain joins TRBV29-1 to TRBJ1-2; a possible D gene is TRBD1 (6 bases). Germline CDR1 reads SQVTM; CDR2 reads ANQGSEA. V dropped 0 bases and J dropped 2 bases, with 19 bases sitting between them. The CDR3 covers 17 residues. The chain's CDR3 is CSVEETGLGGFNYGYTF. In DNA, the CDR3 is TGCAGCGTTGAAGAGACAGGTCTCGGGGGTTTCAACTATGGCTACACCTTC.

This clone was seen more than once but under ten times. The rearrangement links TRBV6-1 to TRBJ1-5, with D uncertain. The V end was cut by 0 bases, the J end by 0 bases, with 9 bases between. Germline CDR1 MNHNS, CDR2 SASEGT. This CDR3 is 16 amino acids long. The CDR3 DNA follows: TGTGCCAGCAGTGAAGCGGTGGCAGGTAGCAATCAGCCCCAGCATTTT. It yields the protein CASSEAVAGSNQPQHF.

The rearrangement uses TRBV7-8 and TRBJ2-2; 10 positions agree with TRBD2. This CDR3 comprises 17 residues. Trimming removed 0 bases from V and 3 bases from J; junction bases left unmatched: 4. Germline V gives CDR1 SGHVS, CDR2 FQNEAQ. In nucleotides, the CDR3 is TGTGCCAGCAGCTTAGCCCGGACTAGCGGATACACCGGGGAGCTGTTTTTT. Translated, it gives CASSLARTSGYTGELFF.

The gene calls are TRBV7-2 and TRBJ1-2, with 8 bases identical to TRBD1. Germline-derived CDR1 and CDR2 are SGHTA and FQGNSA. With V trimmed by 5 bases and J by 1 base, 6 bases remained unmatched. CDR3 length equals 15 residues. CDR3 in DNA: TGTGCCAGCAGCCCTCGGACAGGGTATAACTATGGCTACACCTTC. This sequence encodes CASSPRTGYNYGYTF.

V is TRBV5-1 and J is TRBJ2-1; weak D call: TRBD2 (5 bases). Germline loops: CDR1 SGHRS, CDR2 YFSETQ. This CDR3 spans 13 amino acids. With 4 bases removed from V and 8 bases from J, the gap between germline ends came to 13 bases. Here the CDR3 reads CASSPLYGDEQFF. In nucleotides, the CDR3 is TGCGCCAGCAGCCCCCTATACGGGGATGAGCAGTTCTTC.

V is TRBV28 and J is TRBJ2-7; 7 bases are shared with TRBD2. J was trimmed by 2 bases and V by 6 bases; bases with no gene match: 10. Per germline, CDR1 MDHEN and CDR2 SYDVKM. There are 15 residues in the CDR3. CDR3: CASRSRGRGTYEQYF. CDR3 in DNA: TGTGCCAGCAGGTCTCGCGGGAGAGGAACCTACGAGCAGTACTTC. The full variable domain, its missing parts supplied by reference TRBV28 and TRBJ2-7, is DVKVTQSSRYLVKRTGEKVFLECVQDMDHENMFWYRQDPGLGLRLIYFSYDVKMKEKGDIPEGYSVSREKKERFSLILESASTNQTSMYLCASRSRGRGTYEQYFGPGTRLTVT.

This clone came up once. The chain carries TRBV4-2 and TRBJ2-7; possible D gene TRBD2, 6 bases. There are 15 residues in the CDR3. Germline V gene sequence: CDR1 LGHNA, CDR2 YNFKEQ. With 1 base removed from V and 4 bases from J, the gap between germline ends came to 14 bases. As DNA, the CDR3 is TGTGCCAGCAGCCAAGGAACGGGAGTGGGGTACGAGCAGTACTTC. Translation gives CASSQGTGVGYEQYF.

V is TRBV5-1 and J is TRBJ2-5; 11 nucleotides line up with TRBD2. V dropped 4 bases and J dropped 2; count of bases not matched to a gene: 4. CDR3 length equals 15 residues. Germline V gene lookup returns CDR1 SGHRS and CDR2 YFSETQ. The CDR3 nucleotides read TGCGCCAGCAGCGTACTAGCGGGAGAGCAAGAGACCCAGTACTTC. As protein: CASSVLAGEQETQYF.

This clone was seen a few times. This chain connects TRBV5-1 to TRBJ2-7; D not resolved. CDR3 length: 11 residues. Germline V gives CDR1 SGHRS, CDR2 YFSETQ. V dropped 0 bases and J dropped 2 bases, with 0 bases sitting between them. The CDR3 bases are TGCGCCAGCAGCTTGGCCTACGAGCAGTACTTC. Residues: CASSLAYEQYF.